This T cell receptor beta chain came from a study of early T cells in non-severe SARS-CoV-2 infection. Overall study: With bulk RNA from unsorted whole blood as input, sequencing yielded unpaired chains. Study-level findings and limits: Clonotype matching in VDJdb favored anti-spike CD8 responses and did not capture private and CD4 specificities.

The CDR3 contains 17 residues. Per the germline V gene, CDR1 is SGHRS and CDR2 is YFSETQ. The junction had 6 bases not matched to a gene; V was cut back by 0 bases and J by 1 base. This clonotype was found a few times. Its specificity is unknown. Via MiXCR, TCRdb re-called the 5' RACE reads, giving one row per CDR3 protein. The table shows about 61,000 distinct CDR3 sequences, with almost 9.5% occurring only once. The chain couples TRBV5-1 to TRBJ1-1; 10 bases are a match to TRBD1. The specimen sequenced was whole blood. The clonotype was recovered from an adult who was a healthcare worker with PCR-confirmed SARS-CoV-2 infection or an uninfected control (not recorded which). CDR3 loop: CASSLVGTGAANTEAFF. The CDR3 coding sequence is TGCGCCAGCAGCTTGGTTGGGACAGGGGCCGCGAACACTGAAGCTTTCTTT.